This entry lists 16 T cell receptor beta chains sequenced from one sample in a study of cytomegalovirus exposure and HLA in healthy donors. Vbeta (60) and Jbeta (13) primers were used in the PCR. Sequencing was performed with immunoSEQ multiplex PCR; in TCRdb, only in-frame clones are kept and a portion is missing. The sample has roughly 130,000 clones; under 90% are singletons. Material for sequencing was PBMCs. These receptors were collected from a woman between 35 and 50 years old in good health and CMV-seronegative.

V gene TRBV9 combines with J gene TRBJ2-7, with 9 nucleotides matching TRBD2. This CDR3 comprises 15 residues. Germline CDR1 SGDLS, CDR2 YYNGEE. V gave up 0 bases and J gave up 1 base; unmatched junction bases: 2. CDR3 DNA sequence: TGTGCCAGCAGCGTAGGTAGCGGGAGATCCTACGAGCAGTACTTC. Protein: CASSVGSGRSYEQYF.

The V and J genes are TRBV28 and TRBJ1-2; 11 nucleotides match TRBD1. Per germline, CDR1 MDHEN and CDR2 SYDVKM. With V trimmed by 5 bases and J by 8 bases, 13 bases remained unmatched. This CDR3 is built from 16 residues. CDR3 nucleotides: TGTGCCAGCAGTCCCGGGACAGGGGGGGGCCTATGGGGCTACACCTTC. It codes for CASSPGTGGGLWGYTF.

In DNA, the CDR3 is TGCGCCAGCAGCCTCTGGGACACCGACGAAGCTTTCTTT. Residues: CASSLWDTDEAFF. V is TRBV5-1 and J is TRBJ1-1; perhaps TRBD1 as D (6 bases). The CDR3 has 13 residues. Trimming removed 4 bases at V and 8 bases at J, with 15 bases between. Germline CDR1 is SGHRS and CDR2 is YFSETQ.

V usage is TRBV6-5 and J usage is TRBJ2-2; a weak D match, TRBD1 (6 bases). The CDR3 extends over 15 amino acids. CDR1 MNHEY and CDR2 SVGAGI come from the germline V gene. Deletions cut 6 bases from V and 3 bases from J, with 14 bases between. The CDR3 reads CASSRGAGDTGELFF. CDR3 sequence (DNA): TGTGCCAGCAGCAGAGGGGCAGGGGACACCGGGGAGCTGTTTTTT.

In its sample, this clone was seen a few times. A far larger clone differs by one base, so this is likely a read error. This CDR3 is also generated by other DNA sequences in the sample. This chain uses TRBV4-3 with TRBJ2-3, with a weak D call TRBD2 (6 bases). This CDR3 comprises 15 residues. Germline V gene lookup returns CDR1 LGHNA and CDR2 YSLEER. The CDR3 DNA sequence: TGCGCCAGCAGCCAAGATCTCGGGAGTGCAGATACGCAGTATTTC. Translation gives CASSQDLGSADTQYF.

CDR3 region: CASSLGLTGEETQYF. The CDR3 DNA reads TGTGCCAGCAGCTTGGGGCTTACAGGAGAAGAGACCCAGTACTTC. This chain joins TRBV5-4 and TRBJ2-5; tentative D call: TRBD1 (5 bases). Trimming left V 0 bases short and J 3 bases short, with 12 bases between. Per germline, CDR1 SGHNT and CDR2 YYREEE (reference sequence). The CDR3 extends over 15 amino acids.

This clone was counted only a few times. V usage is TRBV12-5 and J usage is TRBJ2-1; D not resolved. There are 15 residues in the CDR3. The germline V gene encodes CDR1 LGHNT and CDR2 FRNRAP. Deletions cut 5 bases from V and 3 bases from J, with 14 bases between. The CDR3 here is CASGRVKVGYNEQFF. CDR3 nucleotides: TGTGCTAGTGGTCGGGTTAAGGTGGGCTACAATGAGCAGTTCTTC.

The table lists this clone with a count of one. This chain uses TRBV30 with TRBJ1-2; TRBD1 aligns across 9 bases. This CDR3 region has 14 residues. V lost 8 bases to trimming and J lost 0 bases; unmatched junction nucleotides: 7. Germline CDR1 is GTSNPN and CDR2 is SVGIG (reference sequence). CDR3: CARPGTGTNYGYTF. CDR3 in DNA: TGTGCCCGCCCGGGGACAGGGACTAACTATGGCTACACCTTC.

This clone has just one count. This chain uses TRBV5-4 with TRBJ1-2; 9 nucleotides agree with TRBD1. CDR3 length: 16 amino acids. CDR1 and CDR2 (germline): SGHNT, YYREEE (reference sequence). Trimming removed 0 bases from V and 4 bases from J; junction bases left unmatched: 7. The CDR3 DNA reads TGTGCCAGCAGCTTGGCCCCGGACAGGGGCGCCTATGGCTACACCTTC. As protein: CASSLAPDRGAYGYTF.

The chain links TRBV28 to TRBJ1-3; D might be TRBD1 (5 bases). CDR3 length equals 18 residues. V gave up 3 bases and J gave up 0 bases, with 18 bases separating them. Germline lookup yields CDR1 MDHEN and CDR2 SYDVKM. The CDR3 bases are TGTGCCAGCAGTTTGGGGGGGTTACTAGCGGTCTCTGGAAACACCATATATTTT. This gives the protein CASSLGGLLAVSGNTIYF.

The chain uses TRBV14 and TRBJ1-1; D remains unclear. The CDR3 totals 13 residues. Germline CDR1 reads SGHDN; CDR2 reads FVKESK. Between the trimmed V and J ends, which lost 1 base and 1 base, there was a span of 4 bases. CDR3 DNA: TGTGCCAGCAGCCAAGCCAGGAACACTGAAGCTTTCTTT. It specifies CASSQARNTEAFF.

J is TRBJ1-3 and V is TRBV28, with 9 bases matching TRBD1. The CDR3 length is 20 residues. Per the germline V gene, CDR1 is MDHEN and CDR2 is SYDVKM. V was pared by 5 bases and J by 3 bases, with 20 bases of the junction left unmatched. CDR3 sequence reads: CASSPDRGVYGWEIGNTIYF. The CDR3 bases are TGTGCCAGCAGTCCGGACAGGGGAGTGTATGGGTGGGAAATTGGAAACACCATATATTTT.

The chain recombines TRBV15 with TRBJ1-5, with D perhaps TRBD1 (6 bases). Germline CDR1 and CDR2: LNHNV and YYDKDF (reference sequence). This CDR3 contains 15 residues. V gave up 3 bases and J gave up 4 bases, with 13 bases separating them. CDR3 DNA sequence: TGTGCCACCAGCAGTCCGACTCAGGGGAATCAGCCCCAGCATTTT. Its translation is CATSSPTQGNQPQHF. Using reference TRBV15 and TRBJ1-5 for the parts outside the CDR3, the full variable domain is DAMVIQNPRYQVTQFGKPVTLSCSQTLNHNVMYWYQQKSSQAPKLLFHYYDKDFNNEADTPDNFQSRRPNTSFCFLDIRSPGLGDTAMYLCATSSPTQGNQPQHFGDGTRLSIL.

The V call is TRBV2, the J call TRBJ1-4; the D is unclear. Looked up from germline, CDR1 is SNHLY and CDR2 is FYNNEI. Trimming removed 6 bases from V and 3 bases from J, with 14 bases in between. The CDR3 covers 15 residues. CDR3 sequence reads: CASREAFGANEKLFF. The CDR3 nucleotides read TGTGCCAGCAGGGAGGCATTTGGGGCTAATGAAAAACTGTTTTTT.

The V gene is TRBV2, the J gene TRBJ2-1; D is perhaps TRBD1 (6 bases). The germline V and J ends were trimmed by 3 bases and 7 bases, with 13 bases remaining between them. The germline CDR1 and CDR2 sequences are SNHLY and FYNNEI. The CDR3 runs 14 residues. As DNA, the CDR3 is TGTGCCAGCAGTGAGCTTGCAGGGGAAAATGAGCAGTTCTTC. It translates to CASSELAGENEQFF.

The chain carries TRBV5-1 and TRBJ2-1; D uncertain. The CDR3 is 13 amino acids. CDR1 is SGHRS and CDR2 is YFSETQ in the germline V gene. The germline V and J ends were trimmed by 1 base and 5 bases, with 7 bases remaining between them. In DNA form, the CDR3 reads TGCGCCAGCAGCTTGATTTCTGACAATGAGCAGTTCTTC. Its protein is CASSLISDNEQFF.